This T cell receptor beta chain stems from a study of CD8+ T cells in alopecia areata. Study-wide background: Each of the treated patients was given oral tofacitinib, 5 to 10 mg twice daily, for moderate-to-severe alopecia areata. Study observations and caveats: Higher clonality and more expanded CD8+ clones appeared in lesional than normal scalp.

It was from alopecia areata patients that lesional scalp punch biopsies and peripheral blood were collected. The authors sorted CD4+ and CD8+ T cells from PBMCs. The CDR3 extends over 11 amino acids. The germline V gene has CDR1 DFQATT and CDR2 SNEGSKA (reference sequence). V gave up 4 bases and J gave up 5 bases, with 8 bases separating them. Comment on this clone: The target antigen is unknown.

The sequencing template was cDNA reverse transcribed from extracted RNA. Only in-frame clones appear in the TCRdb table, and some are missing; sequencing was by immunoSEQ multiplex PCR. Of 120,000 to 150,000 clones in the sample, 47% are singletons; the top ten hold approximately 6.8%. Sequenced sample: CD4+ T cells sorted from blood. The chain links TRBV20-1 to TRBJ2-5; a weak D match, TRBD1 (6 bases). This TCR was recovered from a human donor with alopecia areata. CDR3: CSANREETQYF. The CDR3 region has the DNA TGCAGTGCTAACAGGGAGGAGACCCAGTACTTC.